The present T cell receptor (beta chain) was sequenced within a study of blood T cell repertoires in COVID-19. Overall study context: Nucleic acid was either cDNA or gDNA, and it came from T cells, B-cell-depleted T cells, or PBMCs.

The germline V gene encodes CDR1 SGHRS and CDR2 YFSETQ. This CDR3 spans 15 amino acids. The J segment lost 5 bases and the V segment lost 4 bases, leaving 6 bases of the junction unmatched. In the study's own analysis: Nucleated cell number was recorded as an estimate derived from reference gene primer amplification. Method: immunoSEQ multiplex PCR; TCRdb's copy keeps in-frame clones and lacks some. Clone size and the V and J calls come from that table; the DNA yielded D and trimming. This table has 200,000 to 300,000 clones, less than 90% appearing once. This clone was observed a single time. The J gene is TRBJ2-2, the V gene TRBV5-1, with TRBD1 matching 9 bases. This receptor was identified in a woman between 40 and 55 years old who had recovered from COVID-19. The sample comprised peripheral blood. The CDR3 nucleotides are TGCGCCAGCAGCCCAGGGACAGGGTTTACCGGGGAGCTGTTTTTT. It encodes CASSPGTGFTGELFF.